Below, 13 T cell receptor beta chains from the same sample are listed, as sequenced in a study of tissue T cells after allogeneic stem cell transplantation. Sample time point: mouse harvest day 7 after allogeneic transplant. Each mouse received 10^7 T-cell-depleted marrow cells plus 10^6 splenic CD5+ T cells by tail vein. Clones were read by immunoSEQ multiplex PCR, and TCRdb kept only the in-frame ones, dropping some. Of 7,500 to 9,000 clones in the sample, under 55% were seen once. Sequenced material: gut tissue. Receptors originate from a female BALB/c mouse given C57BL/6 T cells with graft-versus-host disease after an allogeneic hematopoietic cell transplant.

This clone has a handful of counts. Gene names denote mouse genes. The chain's CDR3 is CASSSAGGSYEQYF. The CDR3 DNA, read in part, is TGTGCCAGCAGCTCCGCAGGGGGTTCCTATGAACAGTAC. This chain links TRBV3 with TRBJ2-7; 7 bases are shared with TRBD1. The read ends 1 residue before the CDR3 terminus; that terminus is restored from the germline J gene. There are 14 residues in the CDR3. Trimming removed 4 bases from V and 1 base from J; junction bases left unmatched: 4. Germline CDR1 reads SNHLY; CDR2 reads FYNGKV (reference sequence).

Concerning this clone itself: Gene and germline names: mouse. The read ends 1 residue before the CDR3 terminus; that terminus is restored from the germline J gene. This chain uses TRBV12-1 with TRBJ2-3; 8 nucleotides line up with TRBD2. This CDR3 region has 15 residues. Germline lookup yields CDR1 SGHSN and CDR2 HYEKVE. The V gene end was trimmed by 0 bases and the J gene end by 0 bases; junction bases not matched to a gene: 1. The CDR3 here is CASSLWGGSAETLYF. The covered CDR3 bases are TGTGCCAGCTCTCTCTGGGGGGGGAGTGCAGAAACGCTGTAT.

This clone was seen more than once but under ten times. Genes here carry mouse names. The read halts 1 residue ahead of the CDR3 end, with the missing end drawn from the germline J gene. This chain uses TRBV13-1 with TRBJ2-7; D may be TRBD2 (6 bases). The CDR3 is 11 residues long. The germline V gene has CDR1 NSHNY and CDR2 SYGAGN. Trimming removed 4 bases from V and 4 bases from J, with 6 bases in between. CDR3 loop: CASSLGYEQYF. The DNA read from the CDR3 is TGTGCCAGCAGTCTGGGGTATGAACAGTAC.

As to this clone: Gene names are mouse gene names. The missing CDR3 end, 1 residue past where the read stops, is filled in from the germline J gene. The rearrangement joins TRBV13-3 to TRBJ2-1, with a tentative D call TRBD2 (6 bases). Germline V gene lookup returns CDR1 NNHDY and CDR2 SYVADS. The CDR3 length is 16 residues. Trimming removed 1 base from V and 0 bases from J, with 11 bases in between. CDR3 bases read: TGTGCCAGCAGTGATCTGGGGCGTTATAACTATGCTGAGCAGTTC. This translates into CASSDLGRYNYAEQF. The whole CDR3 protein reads CASSDLGRYNYAEQFF.

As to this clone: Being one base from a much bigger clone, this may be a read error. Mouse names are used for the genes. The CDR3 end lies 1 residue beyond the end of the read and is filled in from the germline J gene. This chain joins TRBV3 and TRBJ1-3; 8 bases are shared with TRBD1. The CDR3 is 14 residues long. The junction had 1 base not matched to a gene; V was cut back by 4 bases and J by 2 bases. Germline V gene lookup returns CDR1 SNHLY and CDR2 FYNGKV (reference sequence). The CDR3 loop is CASSSQGAGNTLYF. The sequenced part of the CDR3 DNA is TGTGCCAGCAGCTCACAGGGGGCTGGAAATACGCTCTAT.

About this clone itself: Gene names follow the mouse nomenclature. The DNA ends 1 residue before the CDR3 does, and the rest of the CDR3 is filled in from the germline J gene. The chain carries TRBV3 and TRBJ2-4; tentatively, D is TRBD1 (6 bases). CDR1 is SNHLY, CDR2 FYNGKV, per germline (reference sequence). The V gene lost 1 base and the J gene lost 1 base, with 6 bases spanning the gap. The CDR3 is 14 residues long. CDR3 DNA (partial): TGTGCCAGCAGCTTAGGACAGGGTCAAAACACCTTGTAC. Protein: CASSLGQGQNTLY. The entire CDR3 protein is CASSLGQGQNTLYF.

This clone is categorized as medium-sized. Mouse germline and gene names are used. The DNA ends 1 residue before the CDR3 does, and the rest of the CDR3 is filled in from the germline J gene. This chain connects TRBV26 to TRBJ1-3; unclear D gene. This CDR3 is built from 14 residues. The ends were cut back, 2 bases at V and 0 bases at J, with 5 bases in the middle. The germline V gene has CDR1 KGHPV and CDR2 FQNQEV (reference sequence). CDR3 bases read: TGTGCCAGCAGTCTGAGAAATTCTGGAAATACGCTCTAT. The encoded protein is CASSLRNSGNTLY. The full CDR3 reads CASSLRNSGNTLYF.

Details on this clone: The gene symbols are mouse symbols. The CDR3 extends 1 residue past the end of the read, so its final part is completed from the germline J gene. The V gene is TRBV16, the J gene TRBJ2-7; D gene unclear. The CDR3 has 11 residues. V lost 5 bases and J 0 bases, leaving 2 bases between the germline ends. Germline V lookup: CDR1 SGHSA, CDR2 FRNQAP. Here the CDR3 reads CASSHSYEQYF. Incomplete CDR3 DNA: TGTGCAAGCAGCCACTCCTATGAACAGTAC.

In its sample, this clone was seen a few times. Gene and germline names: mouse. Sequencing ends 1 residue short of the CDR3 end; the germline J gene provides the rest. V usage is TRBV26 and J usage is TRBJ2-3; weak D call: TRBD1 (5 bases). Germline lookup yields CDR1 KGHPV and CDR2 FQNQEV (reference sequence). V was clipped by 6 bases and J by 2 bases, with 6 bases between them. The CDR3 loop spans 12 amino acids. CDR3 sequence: CASRDNAETLYF. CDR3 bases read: TGTGCCAGCAGGGACAATGCAGAAACGCTGTAT.

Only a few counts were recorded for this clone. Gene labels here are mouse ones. The CDR3 bases that were read are TGTGCCAGCAGTCGGAGGAGTCAAAACACCTTGTAC. As protein: CASSRRSQNTLY. The CDR3 reads in full as CASSRRSQNTLYF. The chain uses TRBV26 and TRBJ2-4; no reliable D call. The CDR3 goes on 1 residue after the read ends, and that part is filled in from the germline J gene. The CDR3 loop spans 13 amino acids. The V and J ends lost 4 bases and 0 bases respectively, with 5 bases between them. Germline lookup yields CDR1 KGHPV and CDR2 FQNQEV (reference sequence).

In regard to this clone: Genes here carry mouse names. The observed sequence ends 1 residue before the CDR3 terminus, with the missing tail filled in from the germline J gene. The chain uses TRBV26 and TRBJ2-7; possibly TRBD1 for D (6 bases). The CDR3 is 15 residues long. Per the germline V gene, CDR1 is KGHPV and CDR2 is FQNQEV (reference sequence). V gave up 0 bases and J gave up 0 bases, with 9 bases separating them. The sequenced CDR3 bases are TGTGCCAGCAGTCTGTCGGCAGGGGACTCCTATGAACAGTAC. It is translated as CASSLSAGDSYEQY. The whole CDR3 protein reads CASSLSAGDSYEQYF.

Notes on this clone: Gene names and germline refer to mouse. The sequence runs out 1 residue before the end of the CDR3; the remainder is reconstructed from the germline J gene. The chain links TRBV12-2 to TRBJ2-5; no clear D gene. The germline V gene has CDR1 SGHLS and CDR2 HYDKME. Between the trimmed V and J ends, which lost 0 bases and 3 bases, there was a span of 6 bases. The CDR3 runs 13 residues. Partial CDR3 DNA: TGTGCCAGCTCTCTCGTTGGGCAAGACACCCAGTAC. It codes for CASSLVGQDTQY. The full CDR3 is CASSLVGQDTQYF.

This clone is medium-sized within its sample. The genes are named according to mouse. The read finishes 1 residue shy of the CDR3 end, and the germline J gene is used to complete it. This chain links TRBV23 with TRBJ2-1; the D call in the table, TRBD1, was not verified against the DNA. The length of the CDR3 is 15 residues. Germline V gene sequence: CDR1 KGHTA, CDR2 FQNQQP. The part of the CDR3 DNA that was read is TGCTCCAGCAGTCAATCCGAACAGGGTTATGCTGAGCAGTTC. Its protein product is CSSSQSEQGYAEQF. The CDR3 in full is CSSSQSEQGYAEQFF.